Presented here are 11 T cell receptor beta chains from one specimen sequenced in a study of blood T cells in healthy people across ages. A second PCR of roughly 7 to 11 cycles used a sample-barcoded 5' primer and a J-beta primer mix. TCRdb reprocessed the 5' RACE reads with MiXCR, giving one entry per CDR3 protein. The table includes 630,000 or so distinct CDR3 sequences, 32% detected once. Sequencing input: blood. These receptors were taken from a woman at least 80 years old in good health.

The genes are TRBV6-6 and TRBJ2-1, with unresolved D. The V and J ends lost 7 bases and 6 bases respectively, with 13 bases between them. The CDR3 contains 13 residues. Germline V gene data show CDR1 as MNHNY and CDR2 as SVGAGI (reference sequence). CDR3 residues: CASNGNYFNEQFF. CDR3 coding DNA: TGTGCCAGCAATGGAAACTACTTCAATGAGCAGTTCTTC.

The rearrangement joins TRBV18 to TRBJ1-1; D perhaps matches TRBD1 (5 bases). The CDR3 totals 14 residues. Germline CDR1 and CDR2: KGHSH and LQKENI. The V and J ends lost 0 bases and 11 bases respectively, with 16 bases between them. CDR3 in amino acids: CASSPPTRGLGAFF. The CDR3, as DNA: TGTGCCAGCTCACCACCAACAAGGGGACTGGGGGCTTTCTTT.

Only a few counts were recorded for this clonotype. This chain joins TRBV6-5 and TRBJ1-1, with TRBD1 identical over 9 bases. In germline, CDR1 is MNHEY, CDR2 SVGAGI. V shed 2 bases and J 4 bases; nucleotides not matched to a gene: 11. The CDR3 sequence is 17 residues long. CDR3 nucleotide sequence: TGTGCCAGCAGTTACCACGGGGGGAGACAGGGGGGCACTGAAGCTTTCTTT. It codes for CASSYHGGRQGGTEAFF.

V is TRBV19 and J is TRBJ2-5; TRBD2 might be the D (8 bases). Per germline, CDR1 LNHDA and CDR2 SQIVND (reference sequence). Trimming took off 6 bases at V and 2 bases at J, with 13 bases between the two ends. The CDR3 contains 14 residues. CDR3 nucleotide sequence: TGTGCCAGTAGACAGGGGACTAGACAAGAGACCCAGTACTTC. This codes for CASRQGTRQETQYF.

This clonotype came up once. At one boundary the junction diverges from the germline segment, which might be a read error. CDR3 nucleotides: TGTGCCATCTCACCTCGGGGCACTGAAGCTTTCTTT. Protein sequence: CAISPRGTEAFF. The chain has TRBV18 and TRBJ1-1; D is unclear. The CDR3 spans 12 residues. The germline V gene has CDR1 KGHSH and CDR2 LQKENI.

This clonotype was observed many times. The chain combines TRBV6-5 with TRBJ2-5; tentatively, D is TRBD1 or TRBD2 (6 bases each). Germline V gene data show CDR1 as MNHEY and CDR2 as SVGAGI. V was cut by 0 bases and J by 5 bases, with 19 bases left in between. The length of the CDR3 is 17 residues. The CDR3 DNA is TGTGCCAGCAGTTACTCGAGCGCGGGGCCTACAGGGGAGACCCAGTACTTC. Protein sequence: CASSYSSAGPTGETQYF.

This clonotype came up once. The rearrangement uses TRBV5-1 and TRBJ2-4; D might be TRBD1 (6 bases). The J call could be wrong; TRBJ2-7 is a better fit for the DNA end. This CDR3 comprises 15 residues. Germline-derived CDR1 and CDR2 are SGHRS and YFSETQ. The CDR3 here is CASSPLPGHDYEQYF. The CDR3 DNA is TGCGCCAGCAGCCCACTACCGGGACACGACTACGAGCAGTACTTC.

V is TRBV7-2 and J is TRBJ2-7; 12 nucleotides line up with TRBD1. The CDR3 loop spans 15 amino acids. The germline V gene encodes CDR1 SGHTA and CDR2 FQGNSA. V shed 4 bases, J shed 6 bases, and the junction held 7 bases outside the gene matches. DNA for the CDR3: TGTGCCAGCAGCTCATCCGGGACAGGGGGCATCGAGCAGTACTTC. It codes for CASSSSGTGGIEQYF.

In this sample, this clonotype turned up many times. The chain joins TRBV24-1 to TRBJ2-3; D unclear. CDR1 and CDR2 from the germline V gene are KGHDR and SFDVKD. Trimming removed 4 bases at V and 0 bases at J, with 10 bases between. The CDR3 has 15 residues. DNA for the CDR3: TGTGCCACCAGTGACTCGGTCCTTAGCACAGATACGCAGTATTTT. It encodes CATSDSVLSTDTQYF.

The chain employs TRBV7-2 and TRBJ2-3, with D unclear. The ends were cut back, 5 bases at V and 2 bases at J, with 11 bases in the middle. The CDR3 runs to 14 residues. The germline CDR1 and CDR2 sequences are SGHTA and FQGNSA. CDR3 DNA: TGTGCCAGCAGCCGACGGGCCGCCACAGATACGCAGTATTTT. As protein: CASSRRAATDTQYF.

Written as DNA, the CDR3 is TGTGCCACCAGTGATGCGGACATCAGGGCTGGAGAGACCCAGTACTTC. It codes for CATSDADIRAGETQYF. The V and J genes are TRBV24-1 and TRBJ2-5; possibly TRBD1 for D (5 bases). In germline, CDR1 is KGHDR, CDR2 SFDVKD. The CDR3 sequence is 16 residues long. Trimming left V 3 bases short and J 4 bases short, with 17 bases between.